This T cell receptor (beta chain) was obtained from a study of OX40 agonist ivuxolimab in advanced cancers. Study-level findings and limits: At 0.1-3.0 mg/kg, partial responders had clonal expansion among the lowest observed. Clonal expansion from baseline to week 6 occurred in both CD4+ and CD8+ T cells.

Measured with immunoSEQ multiplex PCR; TCRdb has only the in-frame clones, and not every one. The table records 50,000 to 75,000 clones, around nine tenths of them present only once. On this clone: Its antigen is unknown.

The specimen was CD4+ or CD8+ T cells sorted from blood, collected in a trial of the OX40 agonist ivuxolimab. This sequence originates from an adult with an advanced solid tumor such as melanoma, head and neck, liver or kidney cancer.

The CDR3 spells CAISEDLLTTPTDTQYF. CDR3 DNA sequence: TGTGCCATCAGTGAGGACTTACTTACCACTCCCACAGATACGCAGTATTTT. This chain uses TRBV10-3 with TRBJ2-3; no clear D. This CDR3 contains 17 residues. Germline CDR1 and CDR2: ENHRY and SYGVKD. The ends were cut back, 2 bases at V and 2 bases at J, with 17 bases in the middle.